This TCR beta chain was captured by sequencing in a study of cytomegalovirus exposure and HLA in healthy donors (dated by TCRdb to about 2017). Regarding the complete study: According to an earlier analysis of around 600 of the donors, roughly 180 million T cells yielded 90 million to 140 million unique TCR beta sequences and 250 to 350 Gb of sequence data. An early release that covered 500 to 800 HLA-typed donors contained about 300 gigabases of sequencing data and tens of millions of unique TCR sequences. Of the 398 genotyped donors, less than 90% were placed in the genetic ancestry cluster associated with self-reported Caucasian donors. The study was designed to test whether signatures of past pathogen exposure could be identified by cataloging public T cell receptors. The study used immunosequencing to profile the T cell repertoires of some 600 subjects and linked those repertoires to cytomegalovirus serostatus. In addition to the first cohort of approximately 650 subjects, a separate validation cohort of around 110 different subjects was used. High-throughput TCR immunosequencing, statistical association of individual TCRs with disease status, and machine learning were combined to predict cytomegalovirus infection status. To study patterns of TCR occurrence, a later analysis re-analyzed previously published TCR beta repertoires from several hundred donors and added high-resolution HLA genotyping. Rather than drawing on any new phenotypic data, the later analysis identified candidate immune exposures from TCR beta sequences and the way those sequences occurred across donors. An earlier analysis of fewer than 700 of the donors applied high-throughput TCR beta sequencing to assess whether each TCR beta V gene segment acted as functional or pseudogenic. Donor age, sex, ethnicity and CMV serostatus were compiled alongside the repertoire data. A later genetic analysis used genome-wide SNP genotypes for 398 of the 666 donors, treating that subset as a discovery cohort. Every repertoire in the discovery cohort had been generated on one and the same sequencing platform. Both class I and class II loci were covered by HLA typing, at four-digit resolution. The number of donors typed differed by locus, with about 629-630 for A, B, C, DRB1 and DQB1, 522 for DQA1, 606 for DPA1, and some 440 for DPB1. Five DR-DQ haplotypes were treated as single units for association and clustering because of strong linkage in the cohort. Among almost 400 genotyped donors of the cohort, an average of approximately 240,000 unique TCR beta nucleotide sequences were sequenced per donor, roughly 18% of them non-productive.

Library prep was done by the immunoSEQ multiplex PCR assay. The multiplex PCR relied on a mix of 60 forward primers for TCR Vbeta segments and 13 reverse primers for TCR Jbeta segments. A multiplex PCR assay on genomic DNA amplified the CDR3 region of rearranged TCR beta genes. The amplified TCR beta libraries were sequenced on the Illumina HiSeq System as 87-base-pair reads. The authors' pipeline ran thus. Across the 500 to 750 repertoires, a later analysis counted 75 million to 90 million unique TCR beta chains, roughly 11 million of which were shared by at least two donors. Raw reads were error-corrected and collapsed into unique sequences by a nearest-neighbor algorithm in which closely related sequences were merged to remove PCR and sequencing errors. CDR3 sequences were aligned to IMGT reference sequences to assign V, D and J gene segments. Each retained sequence needed at least a six-nucleotide match to both a V gene segment and a J gene segment. A rearrangement counted as productive if the CDR3 had no stop codons and remained in frame with V and J, and every other rearrangement counted as non-productive. CDR3 was defined by IMGT convention, running from the second conserved V-encoded cysteine to the conserved J-encoded phenylalanine. Sequences without an unambiguous match to a single V gene segment were excluded from the earlier analysis of over 500 of the donors. An earlier analysis of a few hundred of the donors called V segments functional above 56.7% productive rearrangements and segregating when the between-donor standard deviation exceeded 5%. A statistical classification framework was built for diagnosing cytomegalovirus status from the catalog of TCR beta chain sequences. A later analysis assigned V and J genes by comparing TCR nucleotide sequences with IMGT/GENE-DB human TR gene sequences. In a later analysis, CDR3 sequences and most-parsimonious VDJ recombination scenarios were assigned using the TCRdist pipeline. In a later analysis, every TCR beta chain was defined by the combination of its CDR3 amino acid sequence and its V-gene family, and reads without a unique V-gene family were dropped. A later analysis removed roughly 590 highly shared, low-generation-probability nucleotide sequences to deal with suspected cross-contamination and a sequencing artifact. In a later analysis, a clonal expansion index was calculated for each public chain from normalized within-repertoire ranks of inferred template counts. Generation probabilities in a later analysis came from a VDJ recombination model fitted to out-of-frame rearrangements, and those results were checked against IGoR. A later analysis scored TCR-TCR, TCR-HLA and TCR-CMV co-occurrence with hypergeometric tests, applying a repertoire-size bias correction to TCR pairs. A later analysis estimated false discovery rates by permuting HLA or CMV assignments 20 times. In a later analysis, co-occurring TCRs were grouped using DBSCAN, and TCRdist sequence similarity was added for clustering within HLA-allele-positive subsets. Repertoires with fewer than 30,000 or more than 120,000 public chains, plus five repertoires with anomalous nucleotide sharing, were excluded from co-occurrence clustering. TCRdb obtained this table from immuneACCESS and retained in-frame rearrangements with V and J assigned. These tables miss some clones; where compared with another copy, unresolved V genes account for less than half of the shortfall, and the remainder is unexplained. V and J calls and clone size come straight from that table; D and trimming were deduced from the DNA. The sample records about 45,000 clones, under 60% of which are singletons. Roughly 5.5% of the sample goes to the ten largest clones.

Results and caveats for the whole study, not just this receptor: A later genetic analysis associated a missense DCLRE1C variant with V-gene and J-gene trimming of TCR beta chains, and an independent cohort replicated the association. According to a later analysis, TCR association rates differed among HLA loci, with DRB1 alleles showing the most associated TCRs and HLA-C alleles showing the fewest. Most TCR sequences were observed very rarely across donors, whereas some public TCRs were present in many individuals. Because HLA typing was missing for some donors at each locus, association tests included only the typed subset. The study gave a list of under 200 TCR beta chains associated with cytomegalovirus. Some IMGT-functional V segments, including TRBV6-2 and TRBV6-3, could not be distinguished by the 87-base-pair reads and were therefore excluded. A further reported finding was that TCR beta sequences accurately predicted the HLA-A and HLA-B alleles for most subjects in the first cohort. A later analysis reported that several top co-occurrence clusters appeared linked to parvovirus B19, influenza, CMV and Epstein-Barr virus. Presence/absence analyses assumed roughly uniform sequencing depth across donors, an assumption that may not hold. Immune exposure information for the cohort was limited to CMV serostatus. When HLA alleles, especially DR and DQ, strongly co-occurred, attributing TCR associations to individual alleles was difficult. In both the original and validation cohorts, the classifier was reported to diagnose cytomegalovirus status with high specificity and sensitivity. Three of the identified cytomegalovirus-associated TCR beta chains were confirmed in vitro to be specific for cytomegalovirus antigens. In a later analysis, 16,951 TCR beta sequences were associated with specific HLA alleles at a false discovery rate of 0.05. Compared with the roughly 700-donor mean, donors in an Asian-associated ancestry cluster had fewer N-insertions in productive TCRs, according to a later genetic analysis. Broadly in line with IMGT annotations, most TCR beta V segments showed up in productive rearrangements about 87% or about 30% of the time in an earlier analysis of 450 to 600 of the donors. This cohort had only TCR beta chains sequenced, and the lack of alpha or paired-chain data limited which features could be detected. Most CMV-associated TCR beta chains appeared to be HLA-restricted in a later analysis, and the HLA associations seemed to be driven largely by CMV exposure. A group of highly shared sequence variants was considered likely to be a technical artifact of the sequencing pipeline. The authors suggested that the approach could potentially be generalized to other disease states and immunological phenotypes. A later analysis found that HLA-associated TCR beta chains were more clonally expanded and had lower generation probabilities than equally common non-associated chains. Because counts were too low, approximately 15 rarely observed V segments, including chromosome 9 orphons, were excluded from the earlier analysis of fewer than 650 of the donors. Correlated functional status among segregating V segments might be attributable to linkage disequilibrium, but an unknown experimental factor could not be ruled out.

The germline V end is reduced by 3 bases and the J end by 4 bases; junction bases left unmatched: 6. Reading from cysteine to phenylalanine, the CDR3 counts 15 amino acids. Only CDR3 DNA is held: 45 bases, read in frame from base 1. From a lookup of the germline V gene, CDR1 and CDR2 are SGDLS and YYNGEE. The cohort consisted of 600 or so healthy bone marrow donors. At the time of sampling, all cohort members were nominally healthy, though unrecorded immune exposures were likely present. The donor tested CMV seronegative and was one of the 352 seronegative cohort members. Each donor provided a peripheral blood sample, and peripheral blood mononuclear cells were used for TCR beta sequencing. Genomic DNA extraction from the blood cell samples was performed with the Qiagen DNeasy Blood Extraction Kit. As for this clone: The specificity of this receptor is unknown. The input lacks base qualities; no much larger clone sits a single base away.

The rearranged chain carries TRBV9 and TRBJ1-2, with 10 bases aligning to TRBD1. Sequencing was done on a sample of PBMCs. The receptor was isolated from a man aged 55-75 years in good health and CMV-seronegative. Read as DNA, the sequence is TGTGCCAGCAGCGCCGGGACAGGGGAGACCTATGGCTACACCTTC. Its product reads: CASSAGTGETYGYTF.